This T cell receptor beta chain was identified during a study of T cells after yellow fever vaccination. For the study at large: Low-cell-number fractions underwent preparation using SMART-Seq v4 Ultra Low Input. Broader study findings: CD4 and CD8 compartments shared a small share of clonotypes.

One entry per CDR3 protein results from TCRdb running MiXCR on the 5' RACE reads. The table lists 510,000 or so distinct CDR3 sequences, roughly 19% of them singletons. This CDR3 comprises 15 residues. With 3 bases clipped from V and 9 bases from J, the junction kept 10 bases outside the gene matches. The V gene's germline CDR1 is SGHTA and CDR2 FQGNSA. With respect to this clonotype: Antigen: not known.

The rearrangement links TRBV7-2 to TRBJ2-2; 7 nucleotides agree with TRBD2. This sample comprised PBMCs, obtained 15 days after the yellow fever booster vaccination. The origin of this receptor is a man aged 30 to 45 who received the YFV17D yellow fever vaccine. The CDR3 region is CASSFSRGVGRELFF. The DNA of the CDR3 is TGTGCCAGCAGCTTCAGTCGGGGGGTCGGACGGGAGCTGTTTTTT.